The 25 T cell receptor beta chains presented below share a single source sample, sequenced in a study of T cells after yellow fever vaccination. Via MiXCR, TCRdb re-called the 5' RACE reads, giving one row per CDR3 protein. The sample contains around 310,000 distinct CDR3 sequences, approximately 4.3% of which appear only once. The sample here was PBMCs, taken 15 days after the yellow fever booster vaccination. Receptors were obtained from a man between 18 and 35 years old who received the YFV17D yellow fever vaccine.

J is TRBJ1-2 and V is TRBV24-1; 9 bases agree with TRBD1. The CDR3 is 17 residues long. Germline V gene lookup returns CDR1 KGHDR and CDR2 SFDVKD. V lost 12 bases and J lost 3; bases outside the gene matches: 19. In DNA, the CDR3 is TGTGCCTCCGTCCTCCGGGACAGGGAGGCCTCGGACTATGGCTACACCTTC. Translation gives CASVLRDREASDYGYTF.

This clonotype was observed at least ten times. V and J are TRBV20-1 and TRBJ2-4; D possibly matches TRBD1 or TRBD2 (5 bases each). V was clipped by 3 bases and J by 0 bases, with 15 bases between them. Germline CDR1 and CDR2: DFQATT and SNEGSKA (reference sequence). The CDR3 contains 16 residues. The CDR3 nucleotides read TGCAGTGCTAGGGGGCCAGGGACCCTAGCCAAAAACATTCAGTACTTC. It codes for CSARGPGTLAKNIQYF.

The chain carries TRBV12-5 and TRBJ2-7, with D perhaps TRBD1 or TRBD2 (5 bases each). V was clipped by 0 bases and J by 2 bases, with 17 bases between them. The CDR3 is made up of 17 amino acids. Germline V CDR1 and CDR2: LGHNT, FRNRAP. CDR3 bases: TGTGCTAGTGGTTTGGTACGATTGACAGCGGAACCCTACGAGCAGTACTTC. Residues: CASGLVRLTAEPYEQYF.

This clonotype came up many times. V usage is TRBV6-6 and J usage is TRBJ1-5, with TRBD1 matching 8 bases. Germline CDR1 reads MNHNY; CDR2 reads SVGAGI (reference sequence). The CDR3 sequence is 18 residues long. Germline trimming cut 2 bases from V and 0 bases from J; bases unmatched to any gene: 9. The CDR3 loop is CASSYDRGRPYSNQPQHF. The DNA for the CDR3 is TGTGCCAGCAGTTACGACAGGGGTAGACCATATAGCAATCAGCCCCAGCATTTT.

The chain combines TRBV11-3 with TRBJ2-1; TRBD2 aligns across 9 bases. The CDR3 length is 15 residues. The germline V gene has CDR1 SGHNT and CDR2 YENEEA. V was clipped by 2 bases and J by 5 bases; unmatched bases: 4. The DNA for the CDR3 is TGTGCCAGCAGCTTAACTGGCGGGGGGGACAATGAGCAGTTCTTC. Amino acid sequence: CASSLTGGGDNEQFF.

This clonotype was detected ten times or more. The rearrangement uses TRBV7-2 and TRBJ2-5; 7 nucleotides agree with TRBD1. This CDR3 contains 16 residues. Per the germline V gene, CDR1 is SGHTA and CDR2 is FQGNSA. Trimming removed 5 bases from V and 7 bases from J; junction bases left unmatched: 16. The CDR3 region has the DNA TGTGCCAGCAGCCTCCAGGGGGAGCCAGGGTATGGGACCCAGTACTTC. Protein product: CASSLQGEPGYGTQYF.

This clonotype was recorded many times. The chain joins TRBV24-1 to TRBJ2-3, with 13 nucleotides matching TRBD2. Germline lookup yields CDR1 KGHDR and CDR2 SFDVKD. The CDR3 is made up of 16 amino acids. Unmatched junction bases numbered 4, after V lost 4 bases and J lost 4 bases. CDR3 region: CATSDTLAGGPDTQYF. For the CDR3, the DNA is TGTGCCACCAGTGACACACTAGCGGGGGGGCCAGATACGCAGTATTTT.

This chain connects TRBV18 to TRBJ2-1; 8 bases align to TRBD1. V trimming: 0 bases; J trimming: 8 bases; junction bases outside the gene matches: 3. Germline lookup yields CDR1 KGHSH and CDR2 LQKENI. The CDR3 is 14 amino acids. The CDR3 DNA is TGTGCCAGCTCACCACCTCCAGGGGGCGATGAGCAGTTCTTC. It encodes CASSPPPGGDEQFF. Filled out from reference TRBV18 and TRBJ2-1, the complete variable domain reads NAGVMQNPRHLVRRRGQEARLRCSPMKGHSHVYWYRQLPEEGLKFMVYLQKENIIDESGMPKERFSAEFPKEGPSILRIQQVVRGDSAAYFCASSPPPGGDEQFFGPGTRLTVL.

This clonotype was seen many times. The chain links TRBV7-9 to TRBJ2-3; weak D call: TRBD2 (5 bases). The CDR3 length is 10 residues. Germline V gives CDR1 SEHNR, CDR2 FQNEAQ (reference sequence). V was shortened by 10 bases and J by 6 bases, with 8 bases between the two germline ends. CDR3 nucleotides: TGTGCCATCGGGAAGGATACGCAGTATTTT. It yields the protein CAIGKDTQYF.

This clonotype has a count of ten or more. This rearrangement joins TRBV20-1 to TRBJ2-2; D assignment may be TRBD1 or TRBD2 (6 bases each). The V end was cut by 0 bases, the J end by 3 bases, with 11 bases between. The CDR3 is made up of 15 amino acids. Per the germline V gene, CDR1 is DFQATT and CDR2 is SNEGSKA (reference sequence). CDR3 in amino acids: CSARDWRGDTGELFF. In nucleotides, the CDR3 is TGCAGTGCTAGAGATTGGAGGGGGGACACCGGGGAGCTGTTTTTT.

The sample holds many counts of this clonotype. The rearrangement joins TRBV7-9 to TRBJ2-2; no definite D call. The V gene lost 5 bases and the J gene lost 3 bases, with 10 bases spanning the gap. Germline lookup yields CDR1 SEHNR and CDR2 FQNEAQ (reference sequence). CDR3 length: 14 amino acids. The CDR3 loop reads CASSLDPYTGELFF. The CDR3, as DNA: TGTGCCAGCAGCCTCGACCCCTACACCGGGGAGCTGTTTTTT.

This clonotype was detected ten times or more. J is TRBJ1-1 and V is TRBV7-3; D unresolved. Trimming removed 6 bases at V and 4 bases at J, with 12 bases between. Per germline, CDR1 SGHTA and CDR2 FQGTGA. The CDR3 spans 13 residues. The CDR3 DNA is TGTGCCAGCAGTTTTAGCGACGCCACTGAAGCTTTCTTT. This codes for CASSFSDATEAFF.

In its sample, this clonotype was seen many times. The rearrangement links TRBV7-2 to TRBJ2-3; D may be TRBD1 (5 bases). V lost 4 bases and J 1 base, leaving 12 bases between the germline ends. The CDR3 totals 15 residues. Germline lookup yields CDR1 SGHTA and CDR2 FQGNSA. This CDR3 is CASSSSLGRTDTQYF. The CDR3 DNA is TGTGCCAGCAGCTCCAGTTTGGGGCGCACAGATACGCAGTATTTT.

Ten or more counts support this clonotype. The chain uses TRBV20-1 and TRBJ2-1; 8 nucleotides agree with TRBD2. The V segment lost 7 bases and the J segment 0 bases; nucleotides outside the gene matches: 17. The CDR3 consists of 18 residues. Looked up from germline, CDR1 is DFQATT and CDR2 is SNEGSKA (reference sequence). The CDR3 is CSVFASGGGPSSYNEQFF. CDR3 sequence (DNA): TGCAGTGTGTTCGCTTCAGGCGGGGGGCCGAGCTCCTACAATGAGCAGTTCTTC.

This clonotype has only a few counts. V is TRBV3-1 and J is TRBJ1-2; TRBD1 matches at 9 bases. V lost 0 bases to trimming and J lost 4 bases; unmatched junction nucleotides: 3. Germline CDR1 LGHDT, CDR2 YNNKEL (reference sequence). This CDR3 has 15 amino acids. The CDR3 DNA reads TGTGCCAGCAGCCAAGAAGGGACAGGGACCTATGGCTACACCTTC. This sequence encodes CASSQEGTGTYGYTF.

Only a few counts were recorded for this clonotype. The V gene is TRBV9, the J gene TRBJ2-3, with 8 bases identical to TRBD1. The CDR3 has 13 residues. V was pared by 4 bases and J by 4 bases, with 2 bases of the junction left unmatched. Germline CDR1 and CDR2: SGDLS and YYNGEE. Here the CDR3 reads CASSPGQADTQYF. The CDR3 DNA sequence: TGTGCCAGCAGCCCGGGACAGGCAGATACGCAGTATTTT. Based on the CDR3 plus reference TRBV9 and TRBJ2-3, the full variable domain is DSGVTQTPKHLITATGQRVTLRCSPRSGDLSVYWYQQSLDQGLQFLIQYYNGEERAKGNILERFSAQQFPDLHSELNLSSLELGDSALYFCASSPGQADTQYFGPGTRLTVL.

The table lists this clonotype with a few counts. The DNA is omitted, as the CDR3 cannot be located on it reliably, and the CDR3 follows TCRdb's listing. The rearrangement uses TRBV29-1 and TRBJ2-1; the table's TRBD2 call for D was not verified on the DNA. Termini included, the CDR3 measures 12 amino acids. Looked up from germline, CDR1 is SQVTM and CDR2 is ANQGSEA. This CDR3 reads CSVEYVGRGAFF.

This clonotype appeared many times. This chain uses TRBV5-1 with TRBJ2-3, with TRBD2 matching over 15 bases. The CDR3 covers 15 residues. J was trimmed by 5 bases and V by 5 bases; bases with no gene match: 3. CDR1 is SGHRS, CDR2 YFSETQ, per germline. The CDR3 here is CASRMGLAGGDTQYF. The CDR3 DNA sequence: TGCGCCAGCAGAATGGGACTAGCGGGAGGAGATACGCAGTATTTT. The full variable domain, its missing parts supplied by reference TRBV5-1 and TRBJ2-3, is KAGVTQTPRYLIKTRGQQVTLSCSPISGHRSVSWYQQTPGQGLQFLFEYFSETQRNKGNFPGRFSGRQFSNSRSEMNVSTLELGDSALYLCASRMGLAGGDTQYFGPGTRLTVL.

This clonotype was detected only a few times. The chain combines TRBV29-1 with TRBJ1-1; the D gene is possibly TRBD1 (6 bases). The CDR3 runs to 12 residues. Germline V CDR1 and CDR2: SQVTM, ANQGSEA. V was cut by 0 bases and J by 6 bases, with 8 bases left in between. This CDR3 is CSVEEQGPEAFF. The CDR3 DNA is TGCAGCGTTGAAGAACAGGGTCCTGAAGCTTTCTTT.

This clonotype was seen a few times. V usage is TRBV6-1 and J usage is TRBJ1-4; D is possibly TRBD1 (6 bases). The V gene's germline CDR1 is MNHNS and CDR2 SASEGT. The ends were cut back, 11 bases at V and 6 bases at J, with 19 bases in the middle. This CDR3 contains 14 residues. The CDR3 DNA sequence: TGTGCCGGGAGGATAGGGGGAGGAGATGAAAAACTGTTTTTT. It yields the protein CAGRIGGGDEKLFF.

The table lists this clonotype with many counts. The V call is TRBV7-9, the J call TRBJ2-7, with D uncertain. CDR3 length equals 12 residues. The V gene lost 0 bases and the J gene lost 6 bases, with 6 bases spanning the gap. Germline CDR1 reads SEHNR; CDR2 reads FQNEAQ (reference sequence). The CDR3 bases are TGTGCCAGCAGCTTAGCGGATGGCGAGCAGTACGTC. Its protein product is CASSLADGEQYV.

This clonotype was seen only a few times. V is TRBV18 and J is TRBJ2-7; D remains unclear. The V gene's germline CDR1 is KGHSH and CDR2 LQKENI. With 2 bases removed from V and 2 bases from J, the gap between germline ends came to 7 bases. This CDR3 comprises 13 residues. The CDR3 DNA follows: TGTGCCAGCTCACCAGTCACCACCTACGAGCAGTACTTC. As protein: CASSPVTTYEQYF.

This clonotype was seen repeatedly, ten times or more. The DNA of the CDR3 is TGTGCCAGCTGCCGGGACAGGTTGTATGGCTACACCTTC. Translated, it gives CASCRDRLYGYTF. The V gene is TRBV12-3 or TRBV12-4, the J gene TRBJ1-2; 8 nucleotides match TRBD1. The CDR3 is 13 amino acids. The junction had 7 bases not matched to a gene; V was cut back by 8 bases and J by 5 bases.

There are many counts of this clonotype. CDR3 loop: CASSHQRAGGNEQFF. Written as DNA, the CDR3 is TGCGCCAGCAGCCATCAGCGGGCGGGGGGGAATGAGCAGTTCTTC. The J gene is TRBJ2-1, the V gene TRBV4-1; TRBD2 matches 9 bases. V gave up 3 bases and J gave up 7 bases; unmatched junction bases: 7. Germline-derived CDR1 and CDR2 are MGHRA and YSYEKL. The CDR3 contains 15 residues.

The sample holds a few counts of this clonotype. The V and J genes are TRBV2 and TRBJ1-2, with D unclear. Germline V gene lookup returns CDR1 SNHLY and CDR2 FYNNEI. Between the trimmed V and J ends, which lost 7 bases and 1 base, there was a span of 13 bases. The CDR3 is 14 amino acids. The CDR3 DNA reads TGTGCCAGCAAGGCCGCAGCGAATAACTATGGCTACACCTTC. Translating gives CASKAAANNYGYTF. Full variable domain (missing parts from reference TRBV2 and TRBJ1-2): EPEVTQTPSHQVTQMGQEVILRCVPISNHLYFYWYRQILGQKVEFLVSFYNNEISEKSEIFDDQFSVERPDGSNFTLKIRSTKLEDSAMYFCASKAAANNYGYTFGSGTRLTVV.